The 18 T cell receptor beta chains listed next were all sequenced from one sample in a study of shared clonotypes between healthy human individuals. The protocol was immunoSEQ multiplex PCR, while the TCRdb copy is restricted to in-frame clones and leaves out a portion. The table includes about 2 million clones, 95% detected once. The specimen sequenced was naive CD4+ T cells sorted from blood. Subset: CD45RA+ positively selected. Source of these receptors: a young man in good health.

This chain connects TRBV6-6 to TRBJ2-4; tentatively, D is TRBD2 (6 bases). The germline gives CDR1 MNHNY, CDR2 SVGAGI (reference sequence). The CDR3 has 12 amino acids. Trimming removed 8 bases at V and 6 bases at J, with 11 bases between. DNA of the CDR3: TGTGCCAGCGGGGGGTTGGGAAACATTCAGTACTTC. Translated, it gives CASGGLGNIQYF.

The chain has TRBV15 and TRBJ2-7; either TRBD1 or TRBD2 may fit D (5 bases each). Trimming took off 0 bases at V and 2 bases at J, with 14 bases between the two ends. Germline V gives CDR1 LNHNV, CDR2 YYDKDF (reference sequence). This CDR3 comprises 16 residues. This CDR3 is CATSRELVQGPYEQYF. CDR3 DNA sequence: TGTGCCACCAGCAGAGAGCTGGTCCAGGGACCCTACGAGCAGTACTTC.

The chain uses TRBV5-1 and TRBJ1-1, with D perhaps TRBD1 (6 bases). Trimming took off 3 bases at V and 8 bases at J, with 20 bases between the two ends. The CDR3 extends over 15 amino acids. Germline V CDR1 and CDR2: SGHRS, YFSETQ. CDR3 nucleotide sequence: TGCGCCAGCAGCTCAACAGGGTTCCTTGAGGACGAAGCTTTCTTT. Translation gives CASSSTGFLEDEAFF.

The genes are TRBV6-1 and TRBJ2-2; tentatively, D is TRBD1 or TRBD2 (5 bases each). The CDR3 consists of 16 residues. The V end was cut by 2 bases, the J end by 4 bases, with 14 bases between. From germline, CDR1 is MNHNS and CDR2 SASEGT. In DNA, the CDR3 is TGTGCCAGCAGTGAACCGGGACGGATAGTCACCGGGGAGCTGTTTTTT. This translates into CASSEPGRIVTGELFF.

The chain recombines TRBV10-2 with TRBJ2-2; D remains unclear. The CDR3 totals 15 residues. Germline loops: CDR1 WSHSY, CDR2 SAAADI. V lost 7 bases to trimming and J lost 1 base, with 13 bases between them. The CDR3 DNA follows: TGCGCCAGCACGGACGGGCGCGGGAACACCGGGGAGCTGTTTTTT. Residues: CASTDGRGNTGELFF.

V is TRBV4-3 and J is TRBJ2-1; the D gene could be TRBD1 or TRBD2 (6 bases each). CDR1 and CDR2 from the germline V gene are LGHNA and YSLEER. This CDR3 has 13 amino acids. The V end was cut by 8 bases, the J end by 2 bases, with 10 bases between. The CDR3 loop is CASGGGPYNEQFF. In DNA form, the CDR3 reads TGCGCCAGCGGAGGGGGACCCTACAATGAGCAGTTCTTC.

V usage is TRBV6-1 and J usage is TRBJ1-2; possibly TRBD1 for D (6 bases). Trimming shortened V by 3 bases and J by 2 bases, and 13 bases separated the two germline ends. CDR3 length: 15 residues. Germline V CDR1 and CDR2: MNHNS, SASEGT. The CDR3 loop is CASSEGARENYGYTF. The CDR3 region has the DNA TGTGCCAGCAGTGAGGGGGCGCGGGAAAACTATGGCTACACCTTC.

This chain uses TRBV5-1 with TRBJ2-3, with D possibly called TRBD1 or TRBD2 (5 bases each). This CDR3 spans 15 amino acids. V was shortened by 7 bases and J by 6 bases, with 21 bases between the two germline ends. CDR1 is SGHRS, CDR2 YFSETQ, per germline. CDR3 region: CASVSGTKHPDTQYF. CDR3 nucleotides: TGCGCCAGCGTATCCGGGACCAAACACCCGGATACGCAGTATTTT.

This rearrangement joins TRBV7-2 to TRBJ2-5; possibly TRBD1 for D (6 bases). From germline, CDR1 is SGHTA and CDR2 FQGNSA. This CDR3 is built from 14 residues. The V and J ends lost 5 bases and 5 bases respectively, with 15 bases between them. Written as DNA, the CDR3 is TGTGCCAGCAGCCGACCGGACAGTGGGGAGACCCAGTACTTC. Translation: CASSRPDSGETQYF. The full variable domain, with the rest looked up from reference TRBV7-2 and TRBJ2-5, is GAGVSQSPSNKVTEKGKDVELRCDPISGHTALYWYRQSLGQGLEFLIYFQGNSAPDKSGLPSDRFSAERTGGSVSTLTIQRTQQEDSAVYLCASSRPDSGETQYFGPGTRLLVL.

The table lists this clone with a count of one. This chain joins TRBV4-2 and TRBJ1-5, with D unclear. The CDR3 consists of 15 residues. Germline V CDR1 and CDR2: LGHNA, YNFKEQ. V was clipped by 1 base and J by 5 bases, with 12 bases between them. The CDR3 coding sequence is TGTGCCAGCAGCCAAGTTACCGGGCTAGATCAGCCCCAGCATTTT. Translation: CASSQVTGLDQPQHF.

V usage is TRBV2 and J usage is TRBJ1-4, with unresolved D. The CDR3 runs 14 residues. Deletions cut 4 bases from V and 5 bases from J, with 11 bases between. From germline, CDR1 is SNHLY and CDR2 FYNNEI. Here the CDR3 DNA reads TGTGCCAGCAGTGCTGGCGGTAAAAATGAAAAACTGTTTTTT. It codes for CASSAGGKNEKLFF.

The V and J genes are TRBV7-9 and TRBJ2-3; no clear D. V was pared by 6 bases and J by 4 bases, with 5 bases between. CDR1 is SEHNR, CDR2 FQNEAQ, per germline (reference sequence). The CDR3 consists of 11 residues. The DNA for the CDR3 is TGTGCCAGCAGTGGCTCAGATACGCAGTATTTT. Translated: CASSGSDTQYF.

In regard to this clone: Other nucleotide sequences from this sample produce the same CDR3. The chain recombines TRBV30 with TRBJ1-1, with D hard to call. V lost 0 bases and J 0 bases, leaving 8 bases between the germline ends. CDR1 and CDR2 from the germline V gene are GTSNPN and SVGIG (reference sequence). This CDR3 comprises 14 residues. The CDR3 sequence is CAWSVGRLNTEAFF. In DNA, the CDR3 is TGTGCCTGGAGTGTGGGCCGCCTGAACACTGAAGCTTTCTTT.

V and J are TRBV6-4 and TRBJ2-7; 10 nucleotides align to TRBD2. The V segment lost 0 bases and the J segment 0 bases; nucleotides outside the gene matches: 14. This CDR3 has 20 residues. Germline loops: CDR1 MRHNA, CDR2 SNTAGT. The DNA for the CDR3 is TGTGCCAGCAGTGACTCGAAAGAAGCGGGAGGGCCCCTAAACTCCTACGAGCAGTACTTC. It specifies CASSDSKEAGGPLNSYEQYF.

V usage is TRBV9 and J usage is TRBJ2-3; 10 positions agree with TRBD2. CDR1 and CDR2 from the germline V gene are SGDLS and YYNGEE. The CDR3 is made up of 16 amino acids. V shed 3 bases, J shed 9 bases, and the junction held 13 bases outside the gene matches. CDR3 sequence: CASSATSGSQGETQYF. CDR3 nucleotide sequence: TGTGCCAGCAGCGCGACTAGCGGGTCCCAGGGGGAAACGCAGTATTTT. The full variable domain, completed using reference TRBV9 and TRBJ2-3, is DSGVTQTPKHLITATGQRVTLRCSPRSGDLSVYWYQQSLDQGLQFLIQYYNGEERAKGNILERFSAQQFPDLHSELNLSSLELGDSALYFCASSATSGSQGETQYFGPGTRLTVL.

CDR3 loop: CASSSYPGVAKNIQYF. The CDR3 DNA follows: TGTGCCAGCAGTTCGTACCCGGGGGTAGCCAAAAACATTCAGTACTTC. The chain has TRBV6-6 and TRBJ2-4, with D perhaps matching TRBD2 (6 bases). V gave up 4 bases and J gave up 0 bases, with 13 bases separating them. The CDR3 runs to 16 residues. CDR1 is MNHNY and CDR2 is SVGAGI in the germline V gene (reference sequence).

The rearrangement uses TRBV18 and TRBJ1-2; TRBD1 matches 9 bases. This CDR3 is 15 amino acids long. V shed 3 bases, J shed 8 bases, and the junction held 10 bases outside the gene matches. Germline CDR1 reads KGHSH; CDR2 reads LQKENI. CDR3 nucleotides: TGTGCCAGCTCACCTACAAAAACAGGGGGCTCGGGCTACACCTTC. Residues: CASSPTKTGGSGYTF.

CDR3: CATRPGGGREQYF. CDR3 sequence (DNA): TGTGCCACCCGACCAGGAGGGGGTCGCGAGCAGTACTTC. The chain joins TRBV2 to TRBJ2-7; possibly TRBD1 or TRBD2 for D (6 bases each). V lost 10 bases to trimming and J lost 6 bases, with 19 bases between them. This CDR3 has 13 residues. Germline CDR1 reads SNHLY; CDR2 reads FYNNEI.